The TCR beta chain under discussion was sequenced for a study of PD-1 blockade in classical Hodgkin lymphoma. The ends lost 2 bases at V and 2 bases at J; junction bases unmatched: 4. The CDR3 is 15 amino acids. CDR1 and CDR2 (germline): SGHTA, FQGNSA. Brentuximab vedotin exposure varied among the patients, all of whom had relapsed after autologous stem cell transplantation. The study's findings and limits: What caused the repertoire differences, perhaps disease activity or prior therapy, remains undefined. CD4+ TCR diversity climbed significantly by C4D1, unlike CD8+ TCR diversity. Complete responders had baseline diversity similar to newly diagnosed patients. Relapsed/refractory patients reportedly had lower baseline diversity than newly diagnosed patients.

Assay used: immunoSEQ multiplex PCR; TCRdb lists only in-frame clones, some missing. The table has about 150,000 clones, about four fifths seen once. To note about this clone: What it binds is unknown.

The sequences come from peripheral blood mononuclear cells (PBMCs), collected before the second cycle of nivolumab. The receptor was isolated from a human donor with classical Hodgkin lymphoma. J is TRBJ2-3 and V is TRBV7-2, with 7 bases matching TRBD1. In DNA form, the CDR3 reads TGTGCCAGCAGCTTACGAGGGGGCCCCACAGATACGCAGTATTTT. Its translation is CASSLRGGPTDTQYF. The whole variable domain, remainder taken from reference TRBV7-2 and TRBJ2-3, is GAGVSQSPSNKVTEKGKDVELRCDPISGHTALYWYRQSLGQGLEFLIYFQGNSAPDKSGLPSDRFSAERTGGSVSTLTIQRTQQEDSAVYLCASSLRGGPTDTQYFGPGTRLTVL.